These 23 T cell receptor beta chains were sequenced from one sample in a study of blood T cell repertoires in COVID-19. Libraries were prepared by immunoSEQ multiplex PCR; TCRdb keeps only in-frame clonotypes and omits some of them. The sample includes about 240,000 clones, approximately 90% seen only once; the top ten take 10%. Sequencing input: peripheral blood. These receptors came from a woman in her forties or fifties with COVID-19, enrolled during active disease.

V usage is TRBV11-2 and J usage is TRBJ2-1, with TRBD2 identical over 8 bases. This CDR3 is 17 amino acids long. Trimming removed 6 bases from V and 1 base from J; junction bases left unmatched: 11. CDR1 SGHAT and CDR2 FQNNGV come from the germline V gene. CDR3 region: CASSKTGTSISYNEQFF. CDR3 DNA sequence: TGTGCCAGCAGTAAAACCGGGACTAGTATATCCTACAATGAGCAGTTCTTC.

V is TRBV5-6 and J is TRBJ2-2, with TRBD2 matching 8 bases. Germline-derived CDR1 and CDR2 are SGHDT and YYEEEE. The CDR3 sequence is 16 residues long. Trimming removed 4 bases from V and 3 bases from J; junction bases left unmatched: 8. CDR3: CASSPRKAGDTGELFF. The CDR3 bases are TGTGCCAGCAGCCCCCGAAAAGCGGGGGACACCGGGGAGCTGTTTTTT. Based on the CDR3 plus reference TRBV5-6 and TRBJ2-2, the full variable domain is DAGVTQSPTHLIKTRGQQVTLRCSPKSGHDTVSWYQQALGQGPQFIFQYYEEEERQRGNFPDRFSGHQFPNYSSELNVNALLLGDSALYLCASSPRKAGDTGELFFGEGSRLTVL.

The V and J genes are TRBV18 and TRBJ2-5; D is perhaps TRBD1 (5 bases). V gave up 3 bases and J gave up 2 bases, with 7 bases separating them. The CDR3 contains 13 residues. CDR1 and CDR2 (germline): KGHSH, LQKENI. The CDR3 spells CASSPGLQETQYF. In nucleotides, the CDR3 is TGTGCCAGCTCACCGGGGCTTCAAGAGACCCAGTACTTC.

V usage is TRBV19 and J usage is TRBJ1-1; 12 bases are a match to TRBD1. The CDR3 is 15 residues long. Germline lookup yields CDR1 LNHDA and CDR2 SQIVND (reference sequence). The V segment lost 10 bases and the J segment 5 bases; nucleotides outside the gene matches: 11. This CDR3 is CATKGQGALWTEAFF. DNA for the CDR3: TGTGCCACCAAGGGACAGGGGGCTCTATGGACTGAAGCTTTCTTT.

The chain carries TRBV25-1 and TRBJ1-6; D call uncertain. This CDR3 has 13 amino acids. V was shortened by 4 bases and J by 13 bases, with 14 bases between the two germline ends. The germline V gene has CDR1 MGHDK and CDR2 SYGVNS. In DNA, the CDR3 is TGTGCCAGCAGTGGCAGGACCCGGGGTCCCCTCCACTTT. As protein: CASSGRTRGPLHF.

The V gene is TRBV25-1, the J gene TRBJ2-1, with a weak D call TRBD1 (5 bases). The V end was cut by 3 bases, the J end by 8 bases, with 17 bases between. Germline values: CDR1 MGHDK, CDR2 SYGVNS. CDR3 length: 15 amino acids. This CDR3 reads CASSEWSGPRDEQFF. The CDR3 nucleotides read TGTGCCAGCAGTGAGTGGTCAGGGCCTCGGGATGAGCAGTTCTTC.

The chain uses TRBV14 and TRBJ2-3; 9 bases agree with TRBD1. V was clipped by 4 bases and J by 3 bases; unmatched bases: 2. CDR1 SGHDN and CDR2 FVKESK come from the germline V gene. This CDR3 is 14 amino acids long. The DNA for the CDR3 is TGTGCCAGCAGCCCCGGGACAGGGACAGATACGCAGTATTTT. Its protein product is CASSPGTGTDTQYF.

This clone was observed once. Additional DNA sequences in this sample encode the identical CDR3. The chain joins TRBV5-1 to TRBJ1-1; D gene unclear. The V end lost 1 base, the J end lost 2 bases, and 6 bases lay between the germline ends. The CDR3 is 13 amino acids. The germline V gene has CDR1 SGHRS and CDR2 YFSETQ. In nucleotides, the CDR3 is TGCGCCAGCAGCTTGCGGGGAAACACTGAAGCTTTCTTT. Translated, it gives CASSLRGNTEAFF.

The V call is TRBV28, the J call TRBJ1-2, with 10 positions matching TRBD1. The CDR3 covers 16 residues. Germline CDR1 is MDHEN and CDR2 is SYDVKM. V lost 6 bases to trimming and J lost 6 bases; unmatched junction nucleotides: 13. CDR3 amino acids: CASSLIPGQGSHGYTF. The CDR3 bases are TGTGCCAGCAGCCTTATACCGGGACAGGGGTCCCATGGCTACACCTTC.

The chain is built from TRBV6-2 or TRBV6-3 and TRBJ2-7; D may be TRBD2 (6 bases). There are 14 residues in the CDR3. V dropped 5 bases and J dropped 2 bases, with 13 bases sitting between them. Looked up from germline, CDR1 is MNHEY and CDR2 is SVGEGT. CDR3 bases: TGTGCCAGCAGTGGGACTCGACCGCCCTACGAGCAGTACTTC. Its translation: CASSGTRPPYEQYF.

The chain couples TRBV24-1 to TRBJ2-7, with TRBD1 matching over 9 bases. The J segment lost 3 bases and the V segment lost 4 bases, leaving 6 bases of the junction unmatched. The CDR3 extends over 15 amino acids. CDR1 and CDR2 from the germline V gene are KGHDR and SFDVKD. CDR3 coding DNA: TGTGCCACCAGTGAGACGGGACAGGGTAACTACGAGCAGTACTTC. Translating gives CATSETGQGNYEQYF.

The gene calls are TRBV5-4 and TRBJ2-6; 11 nucleotides align to TRBD1. V trimming: 7 bases; J trimming: 0 bases; junction bases outside the gene matches: 9. The V gene's germline CDR1 is SGHNT and CDR2 YYREEE (reference sequence). This CDR3 spans 18 amino acids. The DNA of the CDR3 is TGTGCCAGCTCCAAAGGGACAGGGGGTTTCTCTGGGGCCAACGTCCTGACTTTC. Translation gives CASSKGTGGFSGANVLTF.

The gene calls are TRBV7-9 and TRBJ1-1, with 10 bases identical to TRBD1. V shed 6 bases and J 4 bases; nucleotides not matched to a gene: 5. The CDR3 runs to 14 residues. Germline V gives CDR1 SEHNR, CDR2 FQNEAQ (reference sequence). CDR3 DNA: TGTGCCAGCAGTTGGACAGGGGGAGGCACTGAAGCTTTCTTT. Its protein is CASSWTGGGTEAFF.

V is TRBV6-6 and J is TRBJ2-7, with D perhaps TRBD1 (5 bases). Germline CDR1 reads MNHNY; CDR2 reads SVGAGI (reference sequence). The CDR3 is 13 amino acids. Trimming removed 7 bases at V and 6 bases at J, with 16 bases between. The CDR3 DNA reads as TGTGCCAGCACCTACCTCTGGGGCTCCGAGCAGTACTTC. Translation: CASTYLWGSEQYF.

This chain links TRBV5-1 with TRBJ1-1; TRBD1 aligns across 8 bases. The CDR3 is made up of 13 amino acids. CDR1 is SGHRS, CDR2 YFSETQ, per germline. The V and J ends lost 0 bases and 9 bases, in that order; junction bases with no gene match: 4. The CDR3 reads CASSLVGDRKAFF. In nucleotides, the CDR3 is TGCGCCAGCAGCTTGGTAGGGGACAGGAAAGCTTTCTTT.

Only a few counts were recorded for this clone. V is TRBV19 and J is TRBJ2-3; tentative D call: TRBD2 (5 bases). Germline V gene sequence: CDR1 LNHDA, CDR2 SQIVND (reference sequence). The CDR3 has 15 residues. V was pared by 7 bases and J by 5 bases, with 19 bases between. The CDR3 loop reads CASKDAGWSQDTQYF. The CDR3 DNA sequence: TGTGCCAGTAAGGACGCGGGTTGGTCCCAAGATACGCAGTATTTT.

The rearrangement joins TRBV27 to TRBJ2-3; D may be TRBD2 (7 bases). This CDR3 has 14 amino acids. In germline, CDR1 is MNHEY, CDR2 SMNVEV (reference sequence). Deletions cut 4 bases from V and 4 bases from J, with 12 bases between. The CDR3 loop reads CASSWGGLADTQYF. CDR3 DNA sequence: TGTGCCAGCAGTTGGGGGGGGCTCGCAGATACGCAGTATTTT.

CDR3 sequence: CASSSLGQGVHEKLFF. In nucleotides, the CDR3 is TGTGCCAGCAGTTCCCTAGGACAGGGAGTACATGAAAAACTGTTTTTT. This chain links TRBV28 with TRBJ1-4; TRBD1 aligns across 8 bases. Germline-derived CDR1 and CDR2 are MDHEN and SYDVKM. J lost 6 bases, V lost 4 bases, and 10 bases had no gene match. The CDR3 has 16 amino acids.

This clone was counted between two and nine times. V gene TRBV7-3 combines with J gene TRBJ2-2; 7 nucleotides line up with TRBD1. CDR1 SGHTA and CDR2 FQGTGA come from the germline V gene. This CDR3 has 15 residues. V shed 2 bases and J 6 bases; nucleotides not matched to a gene: 6. The CDR3 here is CASSLSGQAPGELFF. The CDR3 coding sequence is TGTGCCAGCAGCTTATCTGGACAGGCTCCCGGGGAGCTGTTTTTT. The full variable domain, its missing parts supplied by reference TRBV7-3 and TRBJ2-2, is GAGVSQTPSNKVTEKGKYVELRCDPISGHTALYWYRQSLGQGPEFLIYFQGTGAADDSGLPNDRFFAVRPEGSVSTLKIQRTERGDSAVYLCASSLSGQAPGELFFGEGSRLTVL.

CDR3 amino acids: CAIGRGQSNEQFF. CDR3 coding DNA: TGTGCCATAGGCAGGGGACAAAGCAATGAGCAGTTCTTC. J is TRBJ2-1 and V is TRBV6-5; TRBD1 is a possible D gene (6 bases). Germline V lookup: CDR1 MNHEY, CDR2 SVGAGI. CDR3 length: 13 amino acids. V was trimmed by 10 bases and J by 6 bases, leaving 16 bases between them.

V is TRBV9 and J is TRBJ2-3, with 10 nucleotides matching TRBD2. Looked up from germline, CDR1 is SGDLS and CDR2 is YYNGEE. V was clipped by 4 bases and J by 2 bases; unmatched bases: 13. This CDR3 has 18 residues. The DNA of the CDR3 is TGTGCCAGCAGCCCTTGGGGAGGGACTAGCGTGTACACAGATACGCAGTATTTT. Translated: CASSPWGGTSVYTDTQYF.

The genes are TRBV27 and TRBJ1-2; D gene unclear. V was cut by 4 bases and J by 8 bases, with 11 bases left in between. CDR1 MNHEY and CDR2 SMNVEV come from the germline V gene (reference sequence). The CDR3 contains 12 residues. CDR3 in DNA: TGTGCCAGCAGTTCCTCTCTCGGGGGCTACACCTTC. This sequence encodes CASSSSLGGYTF.

V usage is TRBV29-1 and J usage is TRBJ1-6, with D possibly TRBD1 on 5 matching bases. The CDR3 loop spans 13 amino acids. V was pared by 6 bases and J by 7 bases, with 13 bases between. From germline, CDR1 is SQVTM and CDR2 ANQGSEA. The CDR3 loop reads CSVLTAPNSPLHF. Here the CDR3 DNA reads TGCAGCGTCCTGACAGCCCCGAATTCACCCCTCCACTTT. The full variable domain, rest sourced from reference TRBV29-1 and TRBJ1-6, is SAVISQKPSRDICQRGTSLTIQCQVDSQVTMMFWYRQQPGQSLTLIATANQGSEATYESGFVIDKFPISRPNLTFSTLTVSNMSPEDSSIYLCSVLTAPNSPLHFGNGTRLTVT.